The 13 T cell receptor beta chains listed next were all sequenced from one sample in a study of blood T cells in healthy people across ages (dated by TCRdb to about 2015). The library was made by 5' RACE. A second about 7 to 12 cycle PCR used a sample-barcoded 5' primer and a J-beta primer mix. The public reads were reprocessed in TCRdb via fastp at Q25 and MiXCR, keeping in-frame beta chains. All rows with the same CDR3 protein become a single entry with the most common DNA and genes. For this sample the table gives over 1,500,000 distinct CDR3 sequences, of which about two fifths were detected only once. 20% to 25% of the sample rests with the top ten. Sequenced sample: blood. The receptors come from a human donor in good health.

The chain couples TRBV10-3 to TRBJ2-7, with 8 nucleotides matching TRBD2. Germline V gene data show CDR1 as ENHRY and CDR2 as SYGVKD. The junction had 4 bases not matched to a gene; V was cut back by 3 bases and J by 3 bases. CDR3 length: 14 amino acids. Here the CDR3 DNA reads TGTGCCATCAGTGAATCGGGACTAGACTACGAGCAGTACTTC. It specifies CAISESGLDYEQYF.

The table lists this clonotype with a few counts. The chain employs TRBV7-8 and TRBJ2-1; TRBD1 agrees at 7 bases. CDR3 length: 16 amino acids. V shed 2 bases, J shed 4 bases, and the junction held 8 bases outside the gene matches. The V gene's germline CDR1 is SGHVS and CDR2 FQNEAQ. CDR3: CASSLSSGTVYNEQFF. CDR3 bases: TGTGCCAGCAGCTTATCTTCCGGGACAGTTTACAATGAGCAGTTCTTC.

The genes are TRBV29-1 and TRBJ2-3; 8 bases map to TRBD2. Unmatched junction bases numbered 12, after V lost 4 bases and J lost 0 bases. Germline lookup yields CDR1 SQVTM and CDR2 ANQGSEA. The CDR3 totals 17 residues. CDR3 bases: TGCAGCGTTGTGATCGCGGGGGGACTCTCTAGCACAGATACGCAGTATTTT. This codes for CSVVIAGGLSSTDTQYF.

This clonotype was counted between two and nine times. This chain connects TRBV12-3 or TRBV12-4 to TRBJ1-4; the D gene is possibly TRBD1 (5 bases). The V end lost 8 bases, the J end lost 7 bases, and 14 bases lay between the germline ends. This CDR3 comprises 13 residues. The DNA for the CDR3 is TGTGCCAGCTCGATGCTGGGGGGTGAAAAACTGTTTTTT. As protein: CASSMLGGEKLFF.

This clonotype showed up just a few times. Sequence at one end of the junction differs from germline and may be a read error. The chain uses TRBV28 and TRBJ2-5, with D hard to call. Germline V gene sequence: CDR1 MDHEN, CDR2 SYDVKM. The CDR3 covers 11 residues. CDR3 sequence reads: CVSSLEETQYF. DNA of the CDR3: TGTGTCAGCAGTTTGGAAGAGACCCAGTACTTC.

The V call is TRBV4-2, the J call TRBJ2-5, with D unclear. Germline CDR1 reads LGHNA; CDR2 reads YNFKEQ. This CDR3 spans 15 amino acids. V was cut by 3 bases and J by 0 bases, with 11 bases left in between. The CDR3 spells CASSQGKPNQETQYF. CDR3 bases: TGTGCCAGCAGCCAGGGTAAACCGAACCAAGAGACCCAGTACTTC.

The CDR3 region has the DNA TGCGCCAGCAGCCCTAGCGGGACAGGGCGGGATGGCTACACCTTC. This gives the protein CASSPSGTGRDGYTF. The genes are TRBV4-1 and TRBJ1-2; 9 bases line up with TRBD1. V dropped 4 bases and J dropped 6; count of bases not matched to a gene: 9. The CDR3 sequence is 15 residues long. CDR1 is MGHRA, CDR2 YSYEKL, per germline.

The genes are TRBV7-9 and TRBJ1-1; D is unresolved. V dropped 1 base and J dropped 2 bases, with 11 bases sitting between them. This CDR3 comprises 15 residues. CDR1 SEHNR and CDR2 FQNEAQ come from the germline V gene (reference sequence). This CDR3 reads CASSLEAGRNTEAFF. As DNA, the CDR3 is TGTGCCAGCAGCTTAGAGGCGGGTCGAAACACTGAAGCTTTCTTT.

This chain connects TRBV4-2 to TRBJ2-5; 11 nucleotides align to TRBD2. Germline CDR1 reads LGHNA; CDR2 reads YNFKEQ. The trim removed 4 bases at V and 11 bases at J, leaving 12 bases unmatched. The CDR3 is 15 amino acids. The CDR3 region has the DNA TGTGCCAGCAGCCGTAGCGGGGGGGCCAATAATGAGCAGTACTTC. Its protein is CASSRSGGANNEQYF.

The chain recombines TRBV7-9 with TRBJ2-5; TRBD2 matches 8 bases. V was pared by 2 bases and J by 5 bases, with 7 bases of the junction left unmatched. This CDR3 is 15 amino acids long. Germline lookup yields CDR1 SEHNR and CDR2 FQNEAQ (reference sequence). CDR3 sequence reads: CASSLQNSGEETQYF. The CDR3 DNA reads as TGTGCCAGCAGCTTACAGAATAGCGGGGAGGAGACCCAGTACTTC.

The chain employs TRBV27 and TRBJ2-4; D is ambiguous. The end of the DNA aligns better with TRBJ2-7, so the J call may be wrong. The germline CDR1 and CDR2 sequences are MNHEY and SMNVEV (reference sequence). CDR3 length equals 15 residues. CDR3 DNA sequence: TGTGCCAGCAAGGTGAATAACGAGTTGCCCTACGAGCAGTACTTC. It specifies CASKVNNELPYEQYF.

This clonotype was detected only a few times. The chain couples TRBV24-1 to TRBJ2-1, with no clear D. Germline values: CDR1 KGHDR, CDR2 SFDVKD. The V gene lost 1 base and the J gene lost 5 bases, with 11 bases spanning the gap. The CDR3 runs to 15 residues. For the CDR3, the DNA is TGTGCCACCAGTGATTTTACAGAGGAGAACAATGAGCAGTTCTTC. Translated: CATSDFTEENNEQFF.

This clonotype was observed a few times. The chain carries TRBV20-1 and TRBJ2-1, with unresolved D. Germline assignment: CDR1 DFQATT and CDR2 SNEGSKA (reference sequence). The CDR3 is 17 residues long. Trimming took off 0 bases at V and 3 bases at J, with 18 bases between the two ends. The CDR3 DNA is TGCAGTGCTAGAGATCGTAGGTTGGTAGGATACTACAATGAGCAGTTCTTC. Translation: CSARDRRLVGYYNEQFF.